Listed here are 27 T cell receptor beta chains from one sample, sequenced in a study of CD8+CD57+ T cells in acquired aplastic anemia. Template material for TCR beta VDJ and CDR3 profiling consisted of genomic DNA. TCRdb itself ran the reads through MiXCR, one entry per CDR3 protein. The repertoire includes 130,000 or so distinct CDR3 sequences, about 43% of them detected once, and 2% to 3% sits in the top ten. An expansion of CD8+CD57+ cells by flow cytometry had been shown in patients chosen for sequencing. Sequences were obtained from sorted CD4+, CD8+, or CD8+CD57+ T cells (not recorded which) from PBMCs. Receptor source: a human donor with aplastic anemia.

On this clonotype itself: One end of the junction varies from germline; a read error may be responsible. The V call is TRBV10-3, the J call TRBJ1-2; D uncertain. The CDR3 loop spans 14 amino acids. Germline values: CDR1 ENHRY, CDR2 SYGVKD. Written as DNA, the CDR3 is TGTGCCATCAGCCCCGGACCCTTGTCCTATGGCAACACCTTC. It specifies CAISPGPLSYGNTF.

Comment on this clonotype: A read error may account for a junction end that differs from germline. The chain couples TRBV15 to TRBJ1-2; the D is unclear. This CDR3 has 13 residues. CDR1 and CDR2 from the germline V gene are LNHNV and YYDKDF (reference sequence). CDR3 in DNA: TGTGCCACCGGCAGAGATCCGGTGGATGGCTGCACCTTC. Protein: CATGRDPVDGCTF. The whole variable domain, remainder taken from reference TRBV15 and TRBJ1-2, is DAMVIQNPRYQVTQFGKPVTLSCSQTLNHNVMYWYQQKSSQAPKLLFHYYDKDFNNEADTPDNFQSRRPNTSFCFLDIRSPGLGDTAMYLCATGRDPVDGCTFGSGTRLTVV.

There are many counts of this clonotype. The CDR3, as DNA: TGTGCCAGTAGTCGGCAGTCCGATCCACCCTACGAGCAGTACTTC. It is translated as CASSRQSDPPYEQYF. This chain links TRBV19 with TRBJ2-7; D gene ambiguous. Germline V CDR1 and CDR2: LNHDA, SQIVND (reference sequence). V was shortened by 5 bases and J by 2 bases, with 16 bases between the two germline ends. The CDR3 is 15 amino acids.

As to this clonotype: One base away lies a much larger clone, so this may be a sequencing read error. The V and J genes are TRBV5-1 and TRBJ2-1, with D tentatively TRBD2 (5 bases). Germline lookup yields CDR1 SGHRS and CDR2 YFSETQ. Trimming took 0 bases from V and 7 from J, leaving 14 bases between them. The CDR3 is 15 residues long. CDR3 DNA sequence: TGCGCCAGCAGCTTGGCCGGGCCCTCGGGAAATGAGCAGTTCTTC. This encodes CASSLAGPSGNEQFF.

In this sample, this clonotype turned up many times. The J gene is TRBJ1-6, the V gene TRBV6-5, with D perhaps matching TRBD1 (6 bases). Germline V gene sequence: CDR1 MNHEY, CDR2 SVGAGI. The CDR3 is made up of 15 amino acids. Trimming took off 0 bases at V and 10 bases at J, with 13 bases between the two ends. In DNA, the CDR3 is TGTGCCAGCAGTTACTCGAAGGGGGTAAAGTCACCCCTCCACTTT. This codes for CASSYSKGVKSPLHF.

As regards this clonotype: The missing conserved phenylalanine or tryptophan at the end of this CDR3 makes a read error likely. The chain recombines TRBV5-1 with TRBJ2-5; D gene ambiguous. Per germline, CDR1 SGHRS and CDR2 YFSETQ. Trimming pared 4 bases from V and 3 bases from J, leaving 10 bases between. CDR3 length: 13 residues. CDR3: CASSPGPEETQYL. The CDR3 DNA is TGCGCCAGCAGCCCTGGGCCCGAAGAGACCCAGTACCTC.

In this sample, this clonotype turned up many times. The chain is built from TRBV12-3 or TRBV12-4 and TRBJ1-4; D is unresolved. The germline V and J ends were trimmed by 8 bases and 7 bases, with 14 bases remaining between them. This CDR3 has 13 amino acids. The CDR3 nucleotides read TGTGCCAGCGGCGCGGGGTCGGTTGAAAAACTGTTTTTT. Amino acids: CASGAGSVEKLFF.

This clonotype came up many times. V and J are TRBV4-2 and TRBJ1-6; 7 nucleotides align to TRBD1. J gave up 5 bases and V 0 bases, and 4 bases lay outside the gene matches. CDR3 length equals 16 residues. Germline CDR1 and CDR2: LGHNA and YNFKEQ. The CDR3: CASSQDIGTDNSPLHF. The CDR3 nucleotides read TGTGCCAGCAGCCAAGATATAGGGACAGATAATTCACCCCTCCACTTT.

Note on this clonotype: A clone one base away is much larger, so this may be a read error. This rearrangement joins TRBV6-5 to TRBJ2-3; no firm D call. V shed 2 bases and J shed 1 base, with 7 bases lying between them. Germline CDR1 is MNHEY and CDR2 is SVGAGI. CDR3 length equals 14 residues. CDR3 amino acids: CASSYEARTDTQYF. CDR3 DNA sequence: TGTGCCAGCAGTTACGAGGCCCGCACAGATACGCAGTATTTT.

V gene TRBV7-8 combines with J gene TRBJ1-2; perhaps TRBD1 as D (6 bases). CDR1 and CDR2 from the germline V gene are SGHVS and FQNEAQ. The CDR3 has 13 residues. V was shortened by 6 bases and J by 2 bases, with 10 bases between the two germline ends. In nucleotides, the CDR3 is TGTGCCAGCAGAACGACAGGAAACTATGGCTACACCTTC. It is translated as CASRTTGNYGYTF.

This clonotype was seen at least ten times. V usage is TRBV10-3 and J usage is TRBJ1-2, with 9 bases matching TRBD1. Germline CDR1 and CDR2: ENHRY and SYGVKD. The trim removed 8 bases at V and 7 bases at J, leaving 17 bases unmatched. This CDR3 is 16 amino acids long. CDR3 DNA sequence: TGTGCCATCGCGACAGGGGGTGGAGACCCTAGTAGTGGCTACACCTTC. Protein: CAIATGGGDPSSGYTF.

This clonotype was detected ten times or more. J is TRBJ2-3 and V is TRBV20-1, with no clear D. The CDR3 is 12 amino acids. Trimming shortened V by 2 bases and J by 2 bases, and 5 bases separated the two germline ends. The germline V gene has CDR1 DFQATT and CDR2 SNEGSKA (reference sequence). The CDR3 coding sequence is TGCAGTGCTAGACCACACACAGATACGCAGTATTTT. Translation: CSARPHTDTQYF.

The J gene is TRBJ1-2, the V gene TRBV5-1, with a possible D match to TRBD1 (5 bases). Trimming shortened V by 4 bases and J by 3 bases, and 10 bases separated the two germline ends. CDR3 size: 13 residues. Per the germline V gene, CDR1 is SGHRS and CDR2 is YFSETQ. For the CDR3, the DNA is TGCGCCAGCAGCCCAGGGATGGACTATGGCTACACCTTC. Translating gives CASSPGMDYGYTF.

The V gene is TRBV2, the J gene TRBJ1-2; D ambiguous. This CDR3 is 10 amino acids long. The germline V and J ends were trimmed by 5 bases and 2 bases, with 0 bases remaining between them. Germline assignment: CDR1 SNHLY and CDR2 FYNNEI. Here the CDR3 DNA reads TGTGCCAGCAGTAACTATGGCTACACCTTC. Its translation is CASSNYGYTF.

This chain connects TRBV19 to TRBJ2-5; tentatively, D is TRBD1 or TRBD2 (5 bases each). The CDR3 is 15 amino acids. Trimming shortened V by 7 bases and J by 5 bases, and 20 bases separated the two germline ends. The germline V gene has CDR1 LNHDA and CDR2 SQIVND (reference sequence). This chain's CDR3 is CASTLGTGPRETQYF. For the CDR3, the DNA is TGTGCCAGTACCCTTGGGACCGGCCCGAGGGAGACCCAGTACTTC.

The chain has TRBV19 and TRBJ1-1; TRBD1 is a possible D gene (6 bases). This CDR3 comprises 14 residues. Trimming left V 10 bases short and J 0 bases short, with 15 bases between. Germline V lookup: CDR1 LNHDA, CDR2 SQIVND (reference sequence). The CDR3 DNA follows: TGTGCCACTAATACAGGGATGATGAACACTGAAGCTTTCTTT. Translation gives CATNTGMMNTEAFF.

The chain carries TRBV20-1 and TRBJ2-5; possibly TRBD1 or TRBD2 for D (6 bases each). Trimming left V 3 bases short and J 4 bases short, with 15 bases between. CDR1 and CDR2 (germline): DFQATT, SNEGSKA (reference sequence). The CDR3 has 14 residues. The CDR3 bases are TGCAGTGCTAGCATGTTGAGGGGGGTAGAGACCCAGTACTTC. Translation: CSASMLRGVETQYF.

The chain uses TRBV29-1 and TRBJ2-5; TRBD1 matches at 10 bases. The CDR3 consists of 13 residues. After removal of 5 bases from V and 5 bases from J, the junction contained 5 bases not matched to a gene. CDR1 is SQVTM, CDR2 ANQGSEA, per germline. The CDR3 region has the DNA TGCAGCGTTACGGGACAGGGGTTGGAGACCCAGTACTTC. The encoded protein is CSVTGQGLETQYF.

This clonotype was recorded many times. The J gene is TRBJ2-1, the V gene TRBV24-1; D may be TRBD1 or TRBD2 (5 bases each). Germline CDR1 KGHDR, CDR2 SFDVKD. This CDR3 spans 17 amino acids. V lost 4 bases and J 6 bases, leaving 21 bases between the germline ends. In DNA, the CDR3 is TGTGCCACCAGTGACAGGCTCCCGGGACCATATCTCAATGAGCAGTTCTTC. Encoded protein: CATSDRLPGPYLNEQFF.

At least ten counts were recorded for this clonotype. The gene calls are TRBV6-1 and TRBJ1-2; the D gene is possibly TRBD1 (6 bases). The V gene lost 1 base and the J gene lost 0 bases, with 9 bases spanning the gap. This CDR3 region has 15 residues. The germline V gene has CDR1 MNHNS and CDR2 SASEGT. CDR3 sequence (DNA): TGTGCCAGCAGTGAAGGAGGGGGATCTAACTATGGCTACACCTTC. Its translation is CASSEGGGSNYGYTF.

As to this clonotype: A much larger clone sits a single nucleotide away, making a read error possible. V and J are TRBV6-7 and TRBJ1-2; D might be TRBD1 (5 bases). TRBV6-7 is an ORF, and what it does is uncertain. Trimming removed 5 bases at V and 3 bases at J, with 16 bases between. The CDR3 is made up of 15 amino acids. As DNA, the CDR3 is TGTGCCAGCAGTCTCACCCAGGGTACAGACTATGGCTACACCTTC. Translated, it gives CASSLTQGTDYGYTF.

A word on this clonotype: A much larger clonotype is one base distant, so this may be a read error. The J gene is TRBJ1-1, the V gene TRBV5-1; D is uncertain. The V gene's germline CDR1 is SGHRS and CDR2 YFSETQ. V was clipped by 1 base and J by 4 bases, with 8 bases between them. The CDR3 runs 13 residues. Written as DNA, the CDR3 is TGCGCCAGCAGCTTGTGGCTGAGCACTGAAGCTTTCTTT. Amino acid sequence: CASSLWLSTEAFF.

Concerning this clonotype: A read error may be the cause here, since a much bigger clone is one base away. The J gene is TRBJ2-1, the V gene TRBV12-3 or TRBV12-4; no clear D gene. CDR3 size: 13 residues. V was trimmed by 5 bases and J by 10 bases, leaving 15 bases between them. CDR3 amino acids: CASSPAGRGEQFF. For the CDR3, the DNA is TGTGCCAGCAGTCCGGCAGGCCGTGGGGAGCAGTTCTTC.

This clonotype was counted between two and nine times. The junction departs from the called germline gene at one end, perhaps through a read error. The chain combines TRBV6-1 with TRBJ1-3; the match to TRBD1 covers 7 bases. This CDR3 is built from 16 residues. The V gene's germline CDR1 is MNHNS and CDR2 SASEGT. The CDR3 region is CTSSRPGTETGNTIYF. CDR3 nucleotides: TGTACCAGCAGCCGACCCGGGACAGAAACTGGAAACACCATATATTTT.

With regard to this clonotype: One junction end disagrees with the germline gene, perhaps due to a read error. The chain recombines TRBV7-8 with TRBJ1-3; the D is unclear. This CDR3 contains 18 residues. Germline V gene data show CDR1 as SGHVS and CDR2 as FQNEAQ. Written as DNA, the CDR3 is TGTGCCAGCAGCTTAGCTACGTGGGTCCGGACCTCTGGAAGCACCATATATTTT. It translates to CASSLATWVRTSGSTIYF. Complete variable domain (other parts from reference TRBV7-8 and TRBJ1-3): GAGVSQSPRYKVAKRGQDVALRCDPISGHVSLFWYQQALGQGPEFLTYFQNEAQLDKSGLPSDRFFAERPEGSVSTLKIQRTQQEDSAVYLCASSLATWVRTSGSTIYFGEGSWLTVV.

The chain has TRBV6-1 and TRBJ1-4, with 9 bases identical to TRBD1. CDR1 is MNHNS and CDR2 is SASEGT in the germline V gene. With 8 bases clipped from V and 3 bases from J, the junction kept 16 bases outside the gene matches. This CDR3 comprises 18 residues. The DNA of the CDR3 is TGTGCCAGCTCATCCCGTTGGAGCGGGACAGGGCCTAATGAAAAACTGTTTTTT. Translating it yields CASSSRWSGTGPNEKLFF.

J is TRBJ1-2 and V is TRBV29-1; 7 nucleotides match TRBD1. The CDR3 has 15 residues. With V trimmed by 3 bases and J by 7 bases, 14 bases remained unmatched. Germline values: CDR1 SQVTM, CDR2 ANQGSEA. The CDR3 coding sequence is TGCAGCGTTGAGTCCGGGACAGCCTCCCGAAGTGGCTACACCTTC. Protein sequence: CSVESGTASRSGYTF.